These 17 T cell receptor beta chains were all obtained from the same sample, sequenced in a study of PD-L1 blockade in urothelial cancer. Time point noted: pretreatment peripheral blood. Method: immunoSEQ multiplex PCR; TCRdb's copy keeps in-frame clones and lacks some. Of tens of thousands of clones listed, roughly 84% are singletons. This material consisted of PBMCs, taken around atezolizumab (anti-PD-L1) treatment. Receptor source: a man in his 60s with urothelial cancer.

The V gene is TRBV30, the J gene TRBJ2-7, with D possibly being TRBD1 (5 bases). The CDR3 is 11 amino acids. V lost 2 bases to trimming and J lost 6 bases, with 8 bases between them. Germline V gives CDR1 GTSNPN, CDR2 SVGIG (reference sequence). Written as DNA, the CDR3 is TGTGCCTGGAGTTTAGGGGTCGAGCAGTACTTC. Its translation is CAWSLGVEQYF.

V is TRBV29-1 and J is TRBJ1-5; a possible D gene is TRBD1 (6 bases). Trimming removed 6 bases from V and 1 base from J, with 10 bases in between. Germline V gene lookup returns CDR1 SQVTM and CDR2 ANQGSEA. The CDR3 consists of 13 residues. In DNA, the CDR3 is TGCAGCGTCCTGACAGGAAGCAATCAGCCCCAGCATTTT. It encodes CSVLTGSNQPQHF.

The chain has TRBV4-1 and TRBJ1-6; a weak D match, TRBD1 (5 bases). Deletions cut 4 bases from V and 6 bases from J, with 13 bases between. CDR3 length: 15 amino acids. Looked up from germline, CDR1 is MGHRA and CDR2 is YSYEKL. This chain's CDR3 is CASSRGDWTNSPLHF. The CDR3 DNA reads TGCGCCAGCAGCCGCGGGGACTGGACTAATTCACCCCTCCACTTT.

The V gene is TRBV5-5, the J gene TRBJ1-2; perhaps TRBD1 as D (6 bases). CDR3 length: 15 residues. With 4 bases removed from V and 2 bases from J, the gap between germline ends came to 15 bases. The germline V gene has CDR1 SGHKS and CDR2 YYEKEE (reference sequence). The CDR3 spells CASSPSDSANYGYTF. The CDR3 bases are TGTGCCAGCAGCCCATCGGACAGTGCGAACTATGGCTACACCTTC. Combining the CDR3 with reference TRBV5-5 and TRBJ1-2 gives the whole variable domain DAGVTQSPTHLIKTRGQQVTLRCSPISGHKSVSWYQQVLGQGPQFIFQYYEKEERGRGNFPDRFSARQFPNYSSELNVNALLLGDSALYLCASSPSDSANYGYTFGSGTRLTVV.

The gene calls are TRBV18 and TRBJ2-7; TRBD1 matches 8 bases. J gave up 6 bases and V 3 bases, and 10 bases lay outside the gene matches. This CDR3 region has 15 residues. CDR1 KGHSH and CDR2 LQKENI come from the germline V gene. The CDR3 sequence is CASSPSMTGVGEQYF. The CDR3 DNA reads TGTGCCAGCTCACCTTCAATGACAGGGGTGGGCGAGCAGTACTTC.

The genes are TRBV9 and TRBJ2-2; TRBD2 is a possible D gene (6 bases). V shed 0 bases and J shed 4 bases, with 16 bases lying between them. This CDR3 has 17 residues. Germline V gene sequence: CDR1 SGDLS, CDR2 YYNGEE. CDR3 region: CASSVDRGRDFTGELFF. The CDR3 region has the DNA TGTGCCAGCAGCGTAGACCGGGGTCGGGACTTCACCGGGGAGCTGTTTTTT.

This chain links TRBV27 with TRBJ1-4; 7 bases are a match to TRBD1. Germline V gene data show CDR1 as MNHEY and CDR2 as SMNVEV (reference sequence). The CDR3 runs 16 residues. Trimming at V came to 6 bases and at J to 4 bases, leaving 11 bases not matched to a gene. The CDR3 DNA sequence: TGTGCCAGCAGACCCACAGGGGATCGGCTTAATGAAAAACTGTTTTTT. Translating it yields CASRPTGDRLNEKLFF.

This CDR3 is CASSFGTNSYEQYF. CDR3 DNA sequence: TGCGCCAGCAGCTTTGGGACAAACTCCTACGAGCAGTACTTC. J is TRBJ2-7 and V is TRBV5-1, with a tentative D call TRBD1 (6 bases). The CDR3 is 14 amino acids. In germline, CDR1 is SGHRS, CDR2 YFSETQ. V lost 2 bases and J 0 bases, leaving 9 bases between the germline ends. Drawing the rest from reference TRBV5-1 and TRBJ2-7, the complete variable domain is KAGVTQTPRYLIKTRGQQVTLSCSPISGHRSVSWYQQTPGQGLQFLFEYFSETQRNKGNFPGRFSGRQFSNSRSEMNVSTLELGDSALYLCASSFGTNSYEQYFGPGTRLTVT.

This clone has just a few counts. The rearrangement uses TRBV28 and TRBJ1-1; tentative D call: TRBD1 (6 bases). Germline V CDR1 and CDR2: MDHEN, SYDVKM. The CDR3 contains 12 residues. Trimming stripped 6 bases from V and 11 bases from J, with 16 bases between. CDR3 protein: CASSTLQGRAFF. CDR3 DNA: TGTGCCAGCAGCACATTACAGGGTCGGGCTTTCTTT.

The rearrangement links TRBV10-3 to TRBJ2-1; TRBD2 matches at 10 bases. The germline CDR1 and CDR2 sequences are ENHRY and SYGVKD. This CDR3 has 15 amino acids. J gave up 8 bases and V 4 bases, and 8 bases lay outside the gene matches. The CDR3 loop is CAISGEAGGPHEQFF. The CDR3 DNA sequence: TGTGCCATCAGTGGGGAAGCGGGGGGGCCTCATGAGCAGTTCTTC.

The J gene is TRBJ1-1, the V gene TRBV6-6; D gene unclear. This CDR3 is built from 14 residues. Trimming took off 0 bases at V and 7 bases at J, with 12 bases between the two ends. Germline assignment: CDR1 MNHNY and CDR2 SVGAGI (reference sequence). CDR3 region: CASSYSDKLGEAFF. Here the CDR3 DNA reads TGTGCCAGCAGTTACTCCGACAAGTTAGGTGAAGCTTTCTTT.

The chain recombines TRBV5-4 with TRBJ1-1; D remains ambiguous. CDR1 is SGHNT and CDR2 is YYREEE in the germline V gene (reference sequence). The CDR3 sequence is 13 residues long. The V gene lost 0 bases and the J gene lost 1 base, with 4 bases spanning the gap. CDR3 bases: TGTGCCAGCAGCTTGGGGGCGAACACTGAAGCTTTCTTT. The encoded protein is CASSLGANTEAFF. Supplemented by reference TRBV5-4 and TRBJ1-1, the full variable domain reads ETGVTQSPTHLIKTRGQQVTLRCSSQSGHNTVSWYQQALGQGPQFIFQYYREEENGRGNFPPRFSGLQFPNYSSELNVNALELDDSALYLCASSLGANTEAFFGQGTRLTVV.

This chain connects TRBV18 to TRBJ2-2; 8 positions match TRBD2. The CDR3 is made up of 19 amino acids. V lost 0 bases and J lost 4; bases outside the gene matches: 13. Germline CDR1 reads KGHSH; CDR2 reads LQKENI. The CDR3 spells CASSPPGAGATTGTGELFF. In nucleotides, the CDR3 is TGTGCCAGCTCACCACCTGGAGCGGGGGCAACCACTGGCACCGGGGAGCTGTTTTTT.

CDR3 amino acids: CASSSGVPNYGYTF. The CDR3 coding sequence is TGTGCCAGCAGTTCGGGGGTCCCAAACTATGGCTACACCTTC. This chain joins TRBV27 and TRBJ1-2; a possible D gene is TRBD1 (5 bases). Germline V CDR1 and CDR2: MNHEY, SMNVEV (reference sequence). V lost 4 bases, J lost 2 bases, and 11 bases lay in between. The CDR3 has 14 residues.

V is TRBV6-5 and J is TRBJ1-5; D remains ambiguous. V was trimmed by 5 bases and J by 9 bases, leaving 14 bases between them. CDR3 length: 13 amino acids. Germline loops: CDR1 MNHEY, CDR2 SVGAGI. CDR3 in amino acids: CASSSRKASPQHF. CDR3 in DNA: TGTGCCAGCAGTAGCCGCAAAGCCTCGCCCCAGCATTTT.

This sequence joins TRBV6-5 and TRBJ1-2; 9 nucleotides align to TRBD1. Germline CDR1 is MNHEY and CDR2 is SVGAGI. The CDR3 extends over 14 amino acids. J was trimmed by 5 bases and V by 6 bases; bases with no gene match: 7. The CDR3 sequence: CASRRQGTGYGYTF. CDR3 in DNA: TGTGCCAGCAGGAGACAGGGGACAGGGTATGGCTACACCTTC.

The V and J genes are TRBV13 and TRBJ2-7, with 8 nucleotides matching TRBD2. V lost 3 bases to trimming and J lost 5 bases; unmatched junction nucleotides: 6. Germline CDR1 PRHDT, CDR2 FYEKMQ (reference sequence). CDR3 length: 14 amino acids. In nucleotides, the CDR3 is TGTGCCAGCAGCTTTCGAGCGGGGGTTAACGAGCAGTACTTC. This translates into CASSFRAGVNEQYF.